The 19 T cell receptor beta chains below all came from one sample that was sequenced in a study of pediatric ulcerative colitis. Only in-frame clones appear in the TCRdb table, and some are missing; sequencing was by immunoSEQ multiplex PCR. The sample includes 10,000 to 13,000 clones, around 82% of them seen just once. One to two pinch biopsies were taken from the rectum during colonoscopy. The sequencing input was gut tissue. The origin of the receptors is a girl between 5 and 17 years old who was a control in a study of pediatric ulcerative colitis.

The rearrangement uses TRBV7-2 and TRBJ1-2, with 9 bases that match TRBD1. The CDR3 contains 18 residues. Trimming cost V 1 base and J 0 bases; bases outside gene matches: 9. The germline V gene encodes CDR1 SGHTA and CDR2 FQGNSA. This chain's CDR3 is CASSLDRGPHSPNYGYTF. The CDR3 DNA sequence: TGTGCCAGCAGCTTAGACAGGGGGCCCCACTCCCCTAACTATGGCTACACCTTC.

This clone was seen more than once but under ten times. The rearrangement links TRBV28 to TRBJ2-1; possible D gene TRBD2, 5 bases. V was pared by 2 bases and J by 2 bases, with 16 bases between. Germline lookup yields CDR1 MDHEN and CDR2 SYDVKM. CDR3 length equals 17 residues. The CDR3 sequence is CASSLKLETVPYNEQFF. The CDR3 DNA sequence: TGTGCCAGCAGTTTAAAACTAGAAACCGTACCCTACAATGAGCAGTTCTTC.

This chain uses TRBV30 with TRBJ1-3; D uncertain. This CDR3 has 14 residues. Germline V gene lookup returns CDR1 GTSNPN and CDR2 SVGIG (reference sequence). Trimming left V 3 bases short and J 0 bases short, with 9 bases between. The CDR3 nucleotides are TGTGCCTGGAGCCCTGACGCCTCTGGAAACACCATATATTTT. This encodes CAWSPDASGNTIYF.

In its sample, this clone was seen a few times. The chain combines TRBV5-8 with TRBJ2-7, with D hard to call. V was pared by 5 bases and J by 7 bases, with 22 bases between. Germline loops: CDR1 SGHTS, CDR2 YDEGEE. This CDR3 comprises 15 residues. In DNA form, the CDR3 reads TGTGCCAGCAGTTGGAACGGCGGTCCCTCTGGGGAGCAGTACTTC. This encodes CASSWNGGPSGEQYF.

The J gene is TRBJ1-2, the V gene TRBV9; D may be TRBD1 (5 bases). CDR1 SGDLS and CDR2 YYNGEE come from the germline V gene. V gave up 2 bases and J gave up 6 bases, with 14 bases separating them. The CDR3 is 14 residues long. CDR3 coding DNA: TGTGCCAGCAGCGTCCTCGGGACGGGACATGGCTACACCTTC. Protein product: CASSVLGTGHGYTF.

Here the CDR3 reads CASSRKNIQYF. Here the CDR3 DNA reads TGTGCCAGCAGCCGGAAAAACATTCAGTACTTC. The J gene is TRBJ2-4, the V gene TRBV25-1, with D unclear. Germline V gene lookup returns CDR1 MGHDK and CDR2 SYGVNS. This CDR3 has 11 residues. The ends were cut back, 6 bases at V and 4 bases at J, with 4 bases in the middle.

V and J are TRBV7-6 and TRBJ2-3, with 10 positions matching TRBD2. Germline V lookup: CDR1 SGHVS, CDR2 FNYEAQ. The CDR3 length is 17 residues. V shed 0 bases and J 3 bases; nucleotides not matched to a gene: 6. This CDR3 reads CASSLALAGEPTDTQYF. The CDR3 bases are TGTGCCAGCAGCTTAGCCCTAGCGGGAGAACCTACAGATACGCAGTATTTT. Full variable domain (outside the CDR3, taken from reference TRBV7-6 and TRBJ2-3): GAGVSQSPRYKVTKRGQDVALRCDPISGHVSLYWYRQALGQGPEFLTYFNYEAQQDKSGLPNDRFSAERPEGSISTLTIQRTEQRDSAMYRCASSLALAGEPTDTQYFGPGTRLTVL.

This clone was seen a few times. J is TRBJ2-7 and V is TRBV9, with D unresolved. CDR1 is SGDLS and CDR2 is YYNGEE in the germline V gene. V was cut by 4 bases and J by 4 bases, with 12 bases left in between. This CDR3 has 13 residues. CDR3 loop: CASSSHGRYEQYF. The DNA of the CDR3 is TGTGCCAGCAGCTCCCATGGCAGGTACGAGCAGTACTTC.

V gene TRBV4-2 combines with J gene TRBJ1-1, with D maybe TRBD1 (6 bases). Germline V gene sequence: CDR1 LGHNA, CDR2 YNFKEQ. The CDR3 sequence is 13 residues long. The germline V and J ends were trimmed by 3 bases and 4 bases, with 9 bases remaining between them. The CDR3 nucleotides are TGTGCCAGCAGCCAGCTAGGGGGCACTGAAGCTTTCTTT. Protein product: CASSQLGGTEAFF.

The CDR3: CASSRDGLYEQFF. The CDR3 DNA is TGCGCCAGCAGTCGGGACGGTCTTTATGAGCAGTTCTTC. The chain combines TRBV5-1 with TRBJ2-1; D might be TRBD1 or TRBD2, each matching 5 bases. Germline V gene sequence: CDR1 SGHRS, CDR2 YFSETQ. This CDR3 region has 13 residues. The germline V and J ends were trimmed by 5 bases and 8 bases, with 14 bases remaining between them.

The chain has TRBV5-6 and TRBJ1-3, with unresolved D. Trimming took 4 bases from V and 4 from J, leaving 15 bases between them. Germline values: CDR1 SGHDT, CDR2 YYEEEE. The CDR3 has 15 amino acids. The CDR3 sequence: CASSPGGLRGNTIYF. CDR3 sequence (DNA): TGTGCCAGCAGCCCCGGCGGTCTTAGAGGAAACACCATATATTTT. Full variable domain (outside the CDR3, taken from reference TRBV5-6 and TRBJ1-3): DAGVTQSPTHLIKTRGQQVTLRCSPKSGHDTVSWYQQALGQGPQFIFQYYEEEERQRGNFPDRFSGHQFPNYSSELNVNALLLGDSALYLCASSPGGLRGNTIYFGEGSWLTVV.

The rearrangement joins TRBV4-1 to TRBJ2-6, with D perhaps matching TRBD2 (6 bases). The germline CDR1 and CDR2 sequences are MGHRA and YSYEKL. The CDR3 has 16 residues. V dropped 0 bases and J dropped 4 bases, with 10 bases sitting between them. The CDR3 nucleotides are TGCGCCAGCAGCCAAGATCCGGGAGCCGGGGCCAACGTCCTGACTTTC. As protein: CASSQDPGAGANVLTF.

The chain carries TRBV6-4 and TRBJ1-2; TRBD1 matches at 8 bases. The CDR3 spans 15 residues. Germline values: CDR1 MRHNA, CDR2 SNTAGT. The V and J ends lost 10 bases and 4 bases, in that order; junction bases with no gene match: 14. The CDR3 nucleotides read TGTGCCAATTGGACAGGGTTTAATCTCGGCTATGGCTACACCTTC. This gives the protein CANWTGFNLGYGYTF.

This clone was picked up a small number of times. The DNA of the CDR3 is TGTGCCAGCAGTTTTTTGTTCCCCCTCCCGGGCGAGCAGTACTTC. It encodes CASSFLFPLPGEQYF. The chain has TRBV28 and TRBJ2-7; D uncertain. Per the germline V gene, CDR1 is MDHEN and CDR2 is SYDVKM. This CDR3 has 15 amino acids. The V end was cut by 3 bases, the J end by 6 bases, with 18 bases between.

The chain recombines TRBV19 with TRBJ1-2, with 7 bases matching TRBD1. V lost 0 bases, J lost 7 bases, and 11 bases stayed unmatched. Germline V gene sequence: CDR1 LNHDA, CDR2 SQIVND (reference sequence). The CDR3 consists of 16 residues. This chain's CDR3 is CASSIDPTGRMFGYTF. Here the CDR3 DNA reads TGTGCCAGTAGTATAGATCCGACAGGGAGAATGTTTGGCTACACCTTC.

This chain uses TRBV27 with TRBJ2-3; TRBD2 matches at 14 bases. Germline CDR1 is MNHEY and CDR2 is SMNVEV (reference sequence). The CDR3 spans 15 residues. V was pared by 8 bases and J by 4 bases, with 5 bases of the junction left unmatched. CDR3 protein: CASRRLAGGADTQYF. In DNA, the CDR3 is TGTGCCAGCCGACGACTAGCGGGAGGGGCAGATACGCAGTATTTT.

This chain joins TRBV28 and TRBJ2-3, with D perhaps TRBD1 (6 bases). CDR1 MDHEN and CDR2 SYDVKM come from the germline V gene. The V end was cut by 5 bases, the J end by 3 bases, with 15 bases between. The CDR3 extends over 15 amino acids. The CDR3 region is CASSALGGVTDTQYF. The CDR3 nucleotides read TGTGCCAGCAGTGCCCTAGGGGGAGTTACAGATACGCAGTATTTT.

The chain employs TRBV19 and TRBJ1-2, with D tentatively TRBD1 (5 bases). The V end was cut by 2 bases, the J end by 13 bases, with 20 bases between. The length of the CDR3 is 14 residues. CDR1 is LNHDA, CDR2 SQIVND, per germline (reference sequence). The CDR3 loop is CASSILGGAETFTF. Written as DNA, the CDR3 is TGTGCCAGTAGTATATTGGGAGGGGCGGAAACCTTCACCTTC.

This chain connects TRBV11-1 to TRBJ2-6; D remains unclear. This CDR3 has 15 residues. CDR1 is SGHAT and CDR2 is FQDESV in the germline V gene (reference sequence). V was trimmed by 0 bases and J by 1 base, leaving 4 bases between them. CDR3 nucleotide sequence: TGTGCCAGCAGCTTAGCTCGATCTGGGGCCAACGTCCTGACTTTC. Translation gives CASSLARSGANVLTF.